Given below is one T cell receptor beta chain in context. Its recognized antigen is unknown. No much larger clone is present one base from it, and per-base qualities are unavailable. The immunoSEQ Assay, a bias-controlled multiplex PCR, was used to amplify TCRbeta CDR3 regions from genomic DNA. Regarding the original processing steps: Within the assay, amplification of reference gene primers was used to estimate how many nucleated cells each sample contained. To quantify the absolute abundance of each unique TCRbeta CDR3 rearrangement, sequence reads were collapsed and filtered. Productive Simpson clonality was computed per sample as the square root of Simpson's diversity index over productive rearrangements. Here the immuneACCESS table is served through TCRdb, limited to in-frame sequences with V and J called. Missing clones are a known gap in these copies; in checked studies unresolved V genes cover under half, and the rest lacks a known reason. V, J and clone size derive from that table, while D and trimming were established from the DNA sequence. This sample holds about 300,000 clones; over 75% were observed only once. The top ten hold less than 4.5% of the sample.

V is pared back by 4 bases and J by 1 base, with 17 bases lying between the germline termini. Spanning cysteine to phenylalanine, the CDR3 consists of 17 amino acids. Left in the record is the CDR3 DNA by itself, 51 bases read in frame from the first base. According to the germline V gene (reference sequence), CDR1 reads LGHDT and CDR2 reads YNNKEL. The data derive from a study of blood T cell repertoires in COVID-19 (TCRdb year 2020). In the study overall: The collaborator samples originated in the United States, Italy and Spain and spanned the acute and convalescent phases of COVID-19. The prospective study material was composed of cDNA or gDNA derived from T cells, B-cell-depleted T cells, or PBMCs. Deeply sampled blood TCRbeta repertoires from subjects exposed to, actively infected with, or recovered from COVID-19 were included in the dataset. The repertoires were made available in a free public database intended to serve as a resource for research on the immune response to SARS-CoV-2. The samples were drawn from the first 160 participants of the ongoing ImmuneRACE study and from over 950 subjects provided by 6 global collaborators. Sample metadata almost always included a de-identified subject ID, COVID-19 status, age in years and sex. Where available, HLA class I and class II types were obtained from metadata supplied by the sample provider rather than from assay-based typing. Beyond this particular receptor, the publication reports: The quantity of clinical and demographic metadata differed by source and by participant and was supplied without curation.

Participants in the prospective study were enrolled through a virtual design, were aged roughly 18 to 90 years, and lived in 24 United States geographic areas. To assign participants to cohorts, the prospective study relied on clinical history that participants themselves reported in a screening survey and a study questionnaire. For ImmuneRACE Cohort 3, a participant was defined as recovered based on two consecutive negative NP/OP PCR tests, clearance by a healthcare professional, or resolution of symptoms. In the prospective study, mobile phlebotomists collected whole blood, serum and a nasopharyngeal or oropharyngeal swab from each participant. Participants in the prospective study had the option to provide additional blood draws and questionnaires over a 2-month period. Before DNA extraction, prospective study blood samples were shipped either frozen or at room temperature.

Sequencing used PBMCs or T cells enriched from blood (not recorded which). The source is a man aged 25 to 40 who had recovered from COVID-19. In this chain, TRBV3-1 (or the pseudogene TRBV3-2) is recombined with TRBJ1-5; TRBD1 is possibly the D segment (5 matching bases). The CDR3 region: CASSPADGGLSNQPQHF. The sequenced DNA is TGTGCCAGCAGCCCTGCGGACGGGGGATTGAGCAATCAGCCCCAGCATTTT.